Listed below are T cell receptor beta chains from one sample, sequenced in a study of graft-versus-host responses after intestinal transplantation. The method was immunoSEQ multiplex PCR; TCRdb's version includes in-frame clones alone and lacks a portion of them. The sample comprises about 10,000 clones, about 33% of which are singletons, and 1.5% to 2% rests with the top ten. Sample: alloreactive CD4+ T cells from a mixed lymphocyte reaction culture, taken before transplantation. These receptors were obtained from a human patient who was an organ donor for intestinal transplantation. The CDR3 runs from the conserved cysteine through the conserved F or W. Fields, in order: clone size, V gene, J gene, D gene, CDR3 protein, CDR3 DNA. A D gene is named only where the DNA matches it firmly. Clone size is stated in some rows and not others, as once, few, many or a class when expanded.

>once|TRBV7-9|TRBJ2-1|TRBD1
CASSLATIRDSRYNEQFF
TGTGCCAGCAGCTTAGCCACGATCCGGGACAGCCGATACAATGAGCAGTTCTTC
>.|TRBV4-1|TRBJ2-3|.
CASSHRGDTQYF
TGCGCCAGCAGCCATCGGGGAGATACGCAGTATTTT
>.|TRBV27|TRBJ2-7|TRBD2
CASSLWPMTSGGTYEQYF
TGTGCCAGCAGTTTATGGCCGATGACTAGCGGGGGAACCTACGAGCAGTACTTC
>medium-sized|TRBV6-1|TRBJ1-3|.
CASSELAGWLGMRRNTIYF
TGTGCCAGCAGTGAGCTGGCAGGGTGGTTAGGGATGAGAAGAAACACCATATATTTT
>.|TRBV7-3|TRBJ2-5|TRBD2
CASSRASGETQYF
TGTGCCAGCAGCCGGGCTAGCGGAGAGACCCAGTACTTC
>few|TRBV7-3|TRBJ2-1|TRBD2
CASSSSGGKSSYNEQFF
TGTGCCAGCAGCTCGAGCGGGGGTAAGAGCTCCTACAATGAGCAGTTCTTC
>.|TRBV7-2|TRBJ2-2|.
CASSFDGGHGELFF
TGTGCCAGCAGCTTTGACGGGGGTCACGGGGAGCTGTTTTTT
>few|TRBV7-3|TRBJ1-2|.
CASSLSQGLGYTF
TGTGCCAGCAGCTTAAGCCAGGGGTTGGGCTACACCTTC
>medium-sized|TRBV5-1|TRBJ2-2|TRBD2
CASSPLAGGLGGELFF
TGCGCCAGCAGCCCCCTAGCGGGGGGGCTAGGCGGGGAGCTGTTTTTT
>medium-sized|TRBV11-2|TRBJ1-6|.
CASRARGSYNSPLHF
TGTGCCAGCAGAGCCAGGGGCTCCTATAATTCACCCCTCCACTTT
>.|TRBV11-1|TRBJ2-7|TRBD2
CASSYHHGLAGLGEQYF
TGTGCCAGCAGCTACCACCATGGACTAGCGGGGCTGGGCGAGCAGTACTTC
>medium-sized|TRBV5-4|TRBJ1-2|.
CASSAWDIGNYGYTF
TGTGCCAGCAGCGCCTGGGACATCGGAAACTATGGCTACACCTTC
>.|TRBV4-1|TRBJ2-2|TRBD1
CASSQVPRGLGELFF
TGCGCCAGCAGCCAAGTCCCCAGGGGGCTGGGGGAGCTGTTTTTT
>.|TRBV6-8|TRBJ2-2|TRBD1
CASSSWPALNRGRWEHRGAVF
TGTGCCAGCAGCAGTTGGCCTGCTCTCAACAGGGGGCGATGGGAACACCGGGGAGCTGTTTTT
>few|TRBV7-9|TRBJ1-2|TRBD1
CASSLAPTGLGGYTF
TGTGCCAGCAGCTTAGCCCCGACAGGGTTGGGAGGCTACACCTTC
>.|TRBV19|TRBJ2-6|TRBD1
CASSINVGGQGLAGANVLTF
TGTGCCAGTAGTATAAATGTGGGGGGACAGGGGCTTGCTGGGGCCAACGTCCTGACTTTC
>few|TRBV6-5|TRBJ1-2|.
CASRPRGGGGYTF
TGTGCCAGCAGACCCCGAGGGGGTGGAGGCTACACCTTC
>.|TRBV6-4|TRBJ2-2|.
CASRDTPNTGELFF
TGTGCCAGCAGAGACACACCGAACACCGGGGAGCTGTTTTTT
>medium-sized|TRBV2|TRBJ1-1|.
CASSRQVSTEAFF
TGTGCCAGCAGTCGACAGGTGAGCACTGAAGCTTTCTTT
>.|TRBV10-1|TRBJ2-3|.
CASSEVGEEAGDTQYF
TGCGCCAGCAGTGAGGTCGGGGAGGAGGCAGGAGATACGCAGTATTTT
>once|TRBV5-5|TRBJ2-3|TRBD2
CASSAAGTIGYPDTQYF
TGTGCCAGCAGCGCCGCCGGGACTATAGGGTACCCAGATACGCAGTATTTT
>.|TRBV7-9|TRBJ2-2|.
CASSLLGPGTGELFF
TGTGCCAGCAGCTTATTGGGGCCGGGCACCGGGGAGCTGTTTTTT
>medium-sized|TRBV6-6|TRBJ1-5|.
CASSYSPRSEPQHF
TGTGCCAGCAGTTACTCTCCGCGTAGTGAGCCCCAGCATTTT
>.|TRBV30|TRBJ1-2|.
CAWSVLYGGVNGYTF
TGTGCCTGGAGTGTACTTTATGGGGGCGTAAATGGCTACACCTTC
>.|TRBV30|TRBJ1-1|.
CAWSRSGGGAFF
TGTGCCTGGAGCCGTAGCGGGGGGGGAGCTTTCTTT
>few|TRBV6-5|TRBJ1-5|TRBD1
CASSKGQANQPQHF
TGTGCCAGCAGTAAGGGACAGGCAAATCAGCCCCAGCATTTT
>.|TRBV9|TRBJ2-5|TRBD2
CASSLNGLAGGQETQYF
TGTGCCAGCAGCCTTAACGGACTAGCGGGGGGTCAAGAGACCCAGTACTTC
>few|TRBV7-9|TRBJ1-2|.
CASTDFRTDSNYGYTF
TGTGCCAGCACCGATTTCAGAACTGACAGTAACTATGGCTACACCTTC
>few|TRBV4-1|TRBJ2-3|TRBD2
CASSQPKRLAGGTDTQYF
TGCGCCAGCAGCCAACCTAAGCGACTAGCGGGGGGCACAGATACGCAGTATTTT
>.|TRBV5-4|TRBJ2-3|TRBD2
CASSFGGGPDTQYF
TGTGCCAGCAGCTTCGGGGGGGGGCCGGATACGCAGTATTTT
>.|TRBV15|TRBJ2-3|TRBD2
CATQGLATDTQYF
TGTGCCACCCAAGGACTAGCGACGGATACGCAGTATTTT
>.|TRBV7-3|TRBJ2-2|.
CASSLSGWAGLTGELFF
TGTGCCAGCAGCTTAAGTGGATGGGCGGGGCTCACCGGGGAGCTGTTTTTT
>few|TRBV7-3|TRBJ2-5|TRBD1
CASSPGTVRSETQYF
TGTGCCAGCAGCCCAGGGACAGTGAGGAGTGAGACCCAGTACTTC
>.|TRBV11-2|TRBJ2-3|.
CASRARFSLGADTQYF
TGTGCCAGCAGGGCCCGTTTCAGCCTGGGGGCGGATACGCAGTATTTT
>.|TRBV10-3|TRBJ2-1|TRBD2
CAISRPGRGGLANEQFF
TGTGCCATCAGCCGACCTGGGCGGGGGGGCCTTGCCAATGAGCAGTTCTTC
>.|TRBV4-1|TRBJ2-5|.
CASSQPTRGETQYF
TGCGCCAGCAGCCAACCGACTCGAGGGGAGACCCAGTACTTC
>few|TRBV7-3|TRBJ2-3|.
CASNSGSSTDTQYF
TGTGCCAGCAATTCAGGCAGTAGCACAGATACGCAGTATTTT
>few|TRBV5-8|TRBJ2-5|TRBD2
CASSSGGAIETQYF
TGTGCCAGCAGTAGCGGGGGGGCCATAGAGACCCAGTACTTC
>medium-sized|TRBV7-2|TRBJ1-2|.
CASSLGRGRGYTF
TGTGCCAGCAGCTTAGGCAGGGGACGAGGCTACACCTTC
>few|TRBV6-5|TRBJ2-7|TRBD2
CASRGARGGPYEQYF
TGTGCCAGCCGAGGGGCGCGGGGGGGTCCCTACGAGCAGTACTTC